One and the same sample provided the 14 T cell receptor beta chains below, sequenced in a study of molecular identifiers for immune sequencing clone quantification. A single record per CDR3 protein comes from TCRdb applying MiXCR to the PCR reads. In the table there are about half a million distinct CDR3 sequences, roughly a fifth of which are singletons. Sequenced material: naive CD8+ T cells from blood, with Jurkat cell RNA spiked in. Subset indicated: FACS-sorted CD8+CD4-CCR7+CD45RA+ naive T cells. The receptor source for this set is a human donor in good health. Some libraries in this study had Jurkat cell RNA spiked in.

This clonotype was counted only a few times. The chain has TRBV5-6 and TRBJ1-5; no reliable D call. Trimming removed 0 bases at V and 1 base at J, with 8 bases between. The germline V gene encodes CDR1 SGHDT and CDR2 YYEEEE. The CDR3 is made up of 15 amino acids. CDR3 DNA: TGTGCCAGCAGCTTGGGTGTGACAAGCAATCAGCCCCAGCATTTT. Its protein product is CASSLGVTSNQPQHF.

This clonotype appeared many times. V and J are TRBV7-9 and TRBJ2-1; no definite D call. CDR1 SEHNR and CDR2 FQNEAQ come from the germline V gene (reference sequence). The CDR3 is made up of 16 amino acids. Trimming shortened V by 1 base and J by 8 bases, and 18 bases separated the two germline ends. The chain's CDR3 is CASSLVWSGAHDEQFF. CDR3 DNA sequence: TGTGCCAGCAGCTTAGTATGGTCAGGCGCGCACGATGAGCAGTTCTTC.

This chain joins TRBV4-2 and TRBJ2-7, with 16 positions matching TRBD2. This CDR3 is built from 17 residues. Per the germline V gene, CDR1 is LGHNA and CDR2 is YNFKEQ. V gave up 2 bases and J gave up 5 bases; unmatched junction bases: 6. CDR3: CASSQITGTSGRDEQYF. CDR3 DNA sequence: TGTGCCAGCAGCCAAATCACCGGGACTAGCGGGAGGGACGAGCAGTACTTC.

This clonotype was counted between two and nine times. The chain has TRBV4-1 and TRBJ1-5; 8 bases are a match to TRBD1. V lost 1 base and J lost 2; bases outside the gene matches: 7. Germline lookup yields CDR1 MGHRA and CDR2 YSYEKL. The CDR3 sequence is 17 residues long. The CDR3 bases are TGCGCCAGCAGCCAAGGGGTCACAGGGGGTGGCAATCAGCCCCAGCATTTT. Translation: CASSQGVTGGGNQPQHF.

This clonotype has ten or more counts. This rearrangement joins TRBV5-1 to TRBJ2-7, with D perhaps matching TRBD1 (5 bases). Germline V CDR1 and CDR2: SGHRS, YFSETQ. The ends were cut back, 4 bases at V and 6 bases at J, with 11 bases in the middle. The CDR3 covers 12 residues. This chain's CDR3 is CASSPAGLEQYF. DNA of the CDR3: TGCGCCAGCAGCCCCGCAGGGCTCGAGCAGTACTTC.

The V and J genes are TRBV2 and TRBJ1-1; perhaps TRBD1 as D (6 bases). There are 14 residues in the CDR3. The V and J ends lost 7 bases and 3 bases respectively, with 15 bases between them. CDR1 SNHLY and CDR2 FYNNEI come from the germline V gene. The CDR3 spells CASTPGGGYTEAFF. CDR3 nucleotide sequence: TGTGCCAGCACCCCGGGGGGGGGCTACACTGAAGCTTTCTTT.

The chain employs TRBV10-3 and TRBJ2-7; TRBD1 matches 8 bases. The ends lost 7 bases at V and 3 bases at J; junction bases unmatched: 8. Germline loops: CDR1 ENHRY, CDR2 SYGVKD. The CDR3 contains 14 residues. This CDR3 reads CAIMPGQGNYEQYF. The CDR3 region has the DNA TGTGCCATCATGCCAGGACAGGGTAACTACGAGCAGTACTTC.

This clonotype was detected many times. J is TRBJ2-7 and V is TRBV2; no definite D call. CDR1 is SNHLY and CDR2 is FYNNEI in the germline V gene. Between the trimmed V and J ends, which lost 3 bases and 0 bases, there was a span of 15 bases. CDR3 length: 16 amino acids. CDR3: CASSEGAAATSYEQYF. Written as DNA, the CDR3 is TGTGCCAGCAGTGAGGGCGCGGCAGCTACCTCCTACGAGCAGTACTTC.

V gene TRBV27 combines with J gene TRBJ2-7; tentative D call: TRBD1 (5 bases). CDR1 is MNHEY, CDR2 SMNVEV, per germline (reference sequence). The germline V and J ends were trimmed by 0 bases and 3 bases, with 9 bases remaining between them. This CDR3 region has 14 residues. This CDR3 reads CASSLSYRIYEQYF. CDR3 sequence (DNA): TGTGCCAGCAGTTTATCCTACAGGATCTACGAGCAGTACTTC.

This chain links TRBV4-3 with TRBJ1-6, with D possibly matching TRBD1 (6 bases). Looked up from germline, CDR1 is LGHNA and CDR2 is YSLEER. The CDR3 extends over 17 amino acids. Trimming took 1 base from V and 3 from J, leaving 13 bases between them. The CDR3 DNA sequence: TGCGCCAGCAGCCAAGCAGTCCGGGACAACTATAATTCACCCCTCCACTTT. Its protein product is CASSQAVRDNYNSPLHF.

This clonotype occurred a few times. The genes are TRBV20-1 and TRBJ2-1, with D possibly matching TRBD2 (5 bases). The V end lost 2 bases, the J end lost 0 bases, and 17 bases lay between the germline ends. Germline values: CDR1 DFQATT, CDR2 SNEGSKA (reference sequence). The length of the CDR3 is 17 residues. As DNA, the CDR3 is TGCAGTGCTAGAAGGAGGCGGACCGCAGACTCCTACAATGAGCAGTTCTTC. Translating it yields CSARRRRTADSYNEQFF.

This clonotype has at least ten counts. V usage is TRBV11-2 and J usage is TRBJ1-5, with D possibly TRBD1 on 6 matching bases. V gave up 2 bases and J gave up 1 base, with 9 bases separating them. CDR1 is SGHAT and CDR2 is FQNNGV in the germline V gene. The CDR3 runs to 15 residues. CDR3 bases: TGTGCCAGCAGCTTAACCGGGGGCAGCAATCAGCCCCAGCATTTT. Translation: CASSLTGGSNQPQHF.

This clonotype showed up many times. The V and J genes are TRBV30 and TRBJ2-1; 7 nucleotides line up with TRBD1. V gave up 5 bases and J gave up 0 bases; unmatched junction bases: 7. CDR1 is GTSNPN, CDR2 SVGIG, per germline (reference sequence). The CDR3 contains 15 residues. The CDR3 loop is CAWGPGQSSYNEQFF. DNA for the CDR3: TGTGCCTGGGGCCCGGGACAGAGCTCCTACAATGAGCAGTTCTTC.

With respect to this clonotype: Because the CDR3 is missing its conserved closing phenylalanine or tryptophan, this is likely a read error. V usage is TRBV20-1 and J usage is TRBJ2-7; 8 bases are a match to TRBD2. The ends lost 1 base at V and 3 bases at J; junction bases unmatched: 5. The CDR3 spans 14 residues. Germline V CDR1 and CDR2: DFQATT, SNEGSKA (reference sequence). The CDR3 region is CSARGLANFYEQYL. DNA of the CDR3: TGCAGTGCTAGAGGACTAGCGAATTTCTACGAGCAGTACCTC.